This T cell receptor (beta chain) stems from a study of blood T cell repertoires in COVID-19 (dated by TCRdb to between 2020 and 2021). General notes on the study: The collaborator samples originated in the United States, Italy and Spain and spanned the acute and convalescent phases of COVID-19. The prospective study material was composed of cDNA or gDNA derived from T cells, B-cell-depleted T cells, or PBMCs. Subjects who had been exposed to COVID-19, were actively infected with it, or had recovered from it provided the deeply sampled blood TCRbeta repertoires that made up the dataset. The repertoires were made available in a free public database intended to serve as a resource for research on the immune response to SARS-CoV-2. The samples were drawn from the first 160 participants of the ongoing ImmuneRACE study and from 1,200 or so subjects provided by 6 global collaborators. The sample metadata nearly always contained a de-identified subject ID, COVID-19 status, age in years and sex. HLA class I and class II types, where available, came from metadata supplied by the sample provider rather than from assay-based typing. What the study reported, not specific to this receptor: Clinical and demographic metadata were provided uncurated, with the amount varying by source and participant.

Participants in the prospective study were enrolled through a virtual design, were aged roughly 18 to 95 years, and lived in approximately 25 United States geographic areas. Cohort assignment in the prospective study relied on participant-reported clinical history from a screening survey and a study questionnaire. In the prospective study, mobile phlebotomists collected whole blood, serum and a nasopharyngeal or oropharyngeal swab from each participant. Over a roughly 2-month period, participants in the prospective study had the option of providing additional blood draws and questionnaires. Prospective study blood samples were shipped either frozen or at room temperature before DNA extraction. Ends trimmed: V by 0 bases, J by 3 bases; bases unmatched to a gene: 1. The CDR3 starts with the cysteine, ends with the phenylalanine, and has 15 residues. Only the CDR3 portion is preserved as DNA: 45 bases, with reading frame beginning at the first base. The germline V gene provides CDR1 MNHEY and CDR2 SVGAGI.

TCRbeta CDR3 regions were amplified from genomic DNA using the immunoSEQ Assay, a bias-controlled multiplex PCR. As for the authors' bioinformatics: Within the assay, amplification of reference gene primers was used to estimate how many nucleated cells each sample contained. Sequence reads were collapsed and filtered to measure the absolute abundance of every unique TCRbeta CDR3 rearrangement. For each sample, productive Simpson clonality was calculated as the square root of Simpson's diversity index over productive rearrangements. Imported from immuneACCESS, the table was reduced by TCRdb to in-frame sequences with V and J called. These copies leave out some clones; in studies compared against another copy, an unresolved V gene accounts for under half, and the cause of the remainder is not known. The DNA was the basis for D and trimming; V, J and clone size are from that table. The table for this sample lists around 200,000 clones; 80% to 90% of them were counted only once. The top ten clonotypes cover approximately 2.1% of the sample.

The count of this clone is one. It has no known antigen specificity. Base-call qualities are not available, and no considerably larger clone is one nucleotide away. The clonotype originates from a woman between 40 and 50 years old with acute COVID-19. The sample was PBMCs or T cells enriched from blood (not recorded which). The chain is encoded by TRBV6-5 joined to TRBJ1-3, and TRBD1 matches 8 of the central bases. The DNA sequence reads TGTGCCAGCAGTTACTCTACAGGGGGTGGAAACACCATATATTTT. Its protein is CASSYSTGGGNTIYF.